This T cell receptor (beta chain) comes out of a study of T cell changes during pregnancy in multiple sclerosis. Sequencing used immunoSEQ multiplex PCR; TCRdb keeps in-frame clones, though not all of them. The sample shows 55,000 to 65,000 clones, 90% of them seen only once. Germline CDR1 KGHSH, CDR2 LQKENI. Deletions cut 9 bases from V and 5 bases from J, with 14 bases between. CDR3 length: 14 residues. The input for sequencing was peripheral blood, taken in the first trimester of pregnancy. The sequence was obtained from a female donor in good health, enrolled as a control in a pregnancy study. The genes are TRBV18 and TRBJ1-6; possible D gene TRBD1, 6 bases. The CDR3 is CASSDRRNNSPLHF. In nucleotides, the CDR3 is TGTGCCAGTTCCGACAGGCGGAATAATTCACCCCTCCACTTT.